This T cell receptor (beta chain) is drawn from a study of graft-versus-host responses after intestinal transplantation. Study at large: Transplant recipients had multivisceral, liver-intestinal, or isolated intestinal grafts. Anti-thymocyte globulin induction, then tacrolimus and steroids for 3 to 4 years, went to all recipients. Study findings and constraints: With peak circulating GvH clone levels came an association with early post-transplant HvG declines. Recipient bone marrow held GvH clones, some seen earlier in ileum or blood.

Profiled with immunoSEQ multiplex PCR; TCRdb holds only in-frame clones, not every one. The sample lists approximately 74,000 clones, around 92% occurring once. Details on this clone: Its target is unknown.

The clonotype originates from a human patient who received an intestinal transplant, so some T cells may come from the graft donor. The sample here was PBMCs, taken 98 days after intestinal transplantation.

This chain's CDR3 is CASSVDVGQGLSIGANVLTF. CDR3 nucleotides: TGTGCCAGCAGCGTAGACGTCGGACAGGGTTTATCCATTGGGGCCAACGTCCTGACTTTC. J is TRBJ2-6 and V is TRBV9, with 8 positions matching TRBD1. The junction had 14 bases not matched to a gene; V was cut back by 0 bases and J by 3 bases. The germline gives CDR1 SGDLS, CDR2 YYNGEE. The CDR3 length is 20 residues.